This TCR beta chain was identified during a study of CD8 T cells in ankylosing spondylitis. The study, taken as a whole, reports: Ankylosing spondylitis blood appeared to be characterized by a TCR beta motif of 8 or 9 highly homologous variants.

TCRdb reprocessed the 5' RACE reads via MiXCR and lists one record per CDR3 protein. The sample lists 300,000 to 400,000 distinct CDR3 sequences, roughly 14% occurring once. This CDR3 region has 13 residues. The germline V gene encodes CDR1 SGHAT and CDR2 FQNNGV. V was pared by 6 bases and J by 6 bases, with 13 bases between. Concerning this clonotype: The antigen remains unidentified.

The chain employs TRBV11-2 and TRBJ2-3, with D perhaps TRBD1 (6 bases). The source of this sequence is a male donor with ankylosing spondylitis or in good health (not recorded which). Sequencing was done on a sample of blood, either unsorted or a sorted T cell fraction (not recorded which). CDR3 protein: CASSPPTGDTQYF. The DNA of the CDR3 is TGTGCCAGCAGTCCACCCACAGGGGATACGCAGTATTTT. The complete variable domain, with remaining parts taken from reference TRBV11-2 and TRBJ2-3, reads EAGVAQSPRYKIIEKRQSVAFWCNPISGHATLYWYQQILGQGPKLLIQFQNNGVVDDSQLPKDRFSAERLKGVDSTLKIQPAKLEDSAVYLCASSPPTGDTQYFGPGTRLTVL.